This TCR beta chain stems from a study of control samples from healthy donors and cancer patients. The CDR3 runs 13 residues. V was pared by 6 bases and J by 0 bases, with 8 bases between. Germline loops: CDR1 LNHDA, CDR2 SQIVND (reference sequence). The table came from immunoSEQ multiplex PCR; TCRdb's copy has only in-frame clones and leaves some out. The sample shows some 120,000 clones, about 95% of them seen only once. The rearrangement joins TRBV19 to TRBJ1-1; D unclear. Sequenced material: blood. This TCR came from a young man in good health. CDR3 in amino acids: CASRPTLNTEAFF. DNA of the CDR3: TGTGCCAGTAGACCCACACTGAACACTGAAGCTTTCTTT.